Sequencing of this T cell receptor beta chain was carried out in a study of blood T cells in healthy people across ages. Through a sample-barcoded 5' primer and a J-beta primer mix, a second PCR was run for about 6 to 12 cycles. TCRdb reprocessed the 5' RACE reads with MiXCR, giving one entry per CDR3 protein. The top ten hold roughly a sixth of the sample, which has 870,000 or so distinct CDR3 sequences, 25% to 30% seen once. The CDR3 consists of 13 residues. CDR1 and CDR2 (germline): DFQATT, SNEGSKA (reference sequence). The V segment lost 4 bases and the J segment 5 bases; nucleotides outside the gene matches: 5. This clonotype was seen at least ten times. Its antigen is unknown. Study-wide findings and caveats: While age rose, TCR beta diversity per million T cells dropped in a roughly linear way. Calculation of diversity from one million T cells yielded estimates considered to be underestimates. PBMCs were not sorted, which prevented a conclusive comparison of naive versus antigen-experienced cells.

Every sample gave at least 5 micrograms of total RNA when it was extracted. The TCR comes from an elderly woman in good health. Sequencing used blood. The V gene is TRBV20-1, the J gene TRBJ2-5, with TRBD2 matching 9 bases. CDR3 DNA sequence: TGCAGTGCTATTAGCGGGGGAAGGGAGACCCAGTACTTC. It yields the protein CSAISGGRETQYF.